The 17 T cell receptor beta chains below were found in one sample sequenced in a study of blood T cell repertoires in COVID-19. Produced via immunoSEQ multiplex PCR; TCRdb's table is partial and in-frame only. The sample has 90,000 or so clones; 80% to 90% are singletons. Sequencing was carried out using peripheral blood. Source of these receptors: a human donor in a cohort sampled during active COVID-19.

The chain has TRBV4-1 and TRBJ2-5; D gene unclear. V was trimmed by 2 bases and J by 3 bases, leaving 13 bases between them. Germline-derived CDR1 and CDR2 are MGHRA and YSYEKL. The CDR3 has 15 residues. This CDR3 is CASSQSEARKETQYF. The CDR3 DNA sequence: TGCGCCAGCAGCCAATCCGAGGCCCGCAAAGAGACCCAGTACTTC.

V is TRBV28 and J is TRBJ1-2; 7 positions agree with TRBD1. The junction had 11 bases not matched to a gene; V was cut back by 3 bases and J by 4 bases. Germline V gene lookup returns CDR1 MDHEN and CDR2 SYDVKM. There are 16 residues in the CDR3. The CDR3 here is CASSLPTGLGSYGYTF. CDR3 nucleotides: TGTGCCAGCAGTTTGCCGACAGGGCTCGGCAGCTATGGCTACACCTTC.

The CDR3 region is CASSRGHSGNTIYF. The CDR3 bases are TGTGCCAGCAGCAGGGGCCACTCTGGAAACACCATATATTTT. The chain is built from TRBV6-5 and TRBJ1-3, with D perhaps TRBD1 (6 bases). The CDR3 runs 14 residues. Germline CDR1 MNHEY, CDR2 SVGAGI. V was trimmed by 6 bases and J by 0 bases, leaving 9 bases between them.

V usage is TRBV21-1 and J usage is TRBJ2-5; the D call of TRBD2 is as the table states it, not checked on the DNA. TRBV21-1 is a pseudogene segment. The length of the CDR3 is 15 residues. The CDR3 coding sequence is TGTGCCAGCAGCAAAGGTGACTCTCGGCGGGAGACCCAGTACTTC. Translation gives CASSKGDSRRETQYF.

The rearrangement links TRBV28 to TRBJ1-2, with D possibly matching TRBD1 (6 bases). This CDR3 is built from 12 residues. Per germline, CDR1 MDHEN and CDR2 SYDVKM. V was trimmed by 2 bases and J by 11 bases, leaving 12 bases between them. The CDR3: CASSLQTGSYTF. The CDR3 DNA reads as TGTGCCAGCAGTTTACAGACAGGCTCGTACACCTTC.

The J gene is TRBJ2-3, the V gene TRBV9; D is unclear. The CDR3 sequence is 11 residues long. CDR1 and CDR2 from the germline V gene are SGDLS and YYNGEE. Between the trimmed V and J ends, which lost 3 bases and 5 bases, there was a span of 4 bases. CDR3 DNA sequence: TGTGCCAGCAGCGGGCTAGATACGCAGTATTTT. Residues: CASSGLDTQYF.

The V and J genes are TRBV5-1 and TRBJ2-1, with D possibly TRBD2 on 6 matching bases. Germline V CDR1 and CDR2: SGHRS, YFSETQ. Trimming shortened V by 0 bases and J by 1 base, and 14 bases separated the two germline ends. This CDR3 is 17 amino acids long. The CDR3 loop reads CASSLAFGSGSYNEQFF. CDR3 sequence (DNA): TGCGCCAGCAGCTTGGCCTTTGGAAGCGGGTCCTACAATGAGCAGTTCTTC.

The gene calls are TRBV30 and TRBJ2-7, with D perhaps TRBD1 (6 bases). The V end was cut by 7 bases, the J end by 0 bases, with 10 bases between. Per the germline V gene, CDR1 is GTSNPN and CDR2 is SVGIG (reference sequence). The CDR3 spans 12 residues. CDR3: CASYRDSYEQYF. CDR3 coding DNA: TGTGCCTCCTACAGGGACTCCTACGAGCAGTACTTC.

This clone was observed a few times. The chain employs TRBV27 and TRBJ2-1; 8 bases line up with TRBD2. The CDR3 is 13 residues long. Germline lookup yields CDR1 MNHEY and CDR2 SMNVEV (reference sequence). V lost 5 bases, J lost 5 bases, and 2 bases stayed unmatched. CDR3 residues: CASSKLADNEQFF. CDR3 sequence (DNA): TGTGCCAGCAGTAAACTAGCGGACAATGAGCAGTTCTTC.

The DNA for the CDR3 is TGTGCCAGCAGTGGCAGGACAGGGTCCTACGAGCAGTACTTC. The encoded protein is CASSGRTGSYEQYF. The chain couples TRBV28 to TRBJ2-7; the match to TRBD1 covers 8 bases. The CDR3 spans 14 residues. V was pared by 5 bases and J by 1 base, with 4 bases of the junction left unmatched. CDR1 and CDR2 (germline): MDHEN, SYDVKM.

V gene TRBV10-2 combines with J gene TRBJ1-5; the D is unclear. Germline CDR1 reads WSHSY; CDR2 reads SAAADI. The CDR3 is 14 residues long. Trimming shortened V by 3 bases and J by 2 bases, and 8 bases separated the two germline ends. The CDR3 protein is CASSDSVGNQPQHF. The CDR3 coding sequence is TGCGCCAGCAGTGATAGCGTTGGCAATCAGCCCCAGCATTTT.

The V and J genes are TRBV28 and TRBJ1-1; a weak D match, TRBD1 (6 bases). This CDR3 has 15 amino acids. The germline gives CDR1 MDHEN, CDR2 SYDVKM. Trimming took 3 bases from V and 1 from J, leaving 12 bases between them. This chain's CDR3 is CASSFPGTPNTEAFF. CDR3 DNA: TGTGCCAGCAGTTTCCCCGGGACACCGAACACTGAAGCTTTCTTT.

V and J are TRBV5-1 and TRBJ2-1; D is unclear. V lost 4 bases and J lost 7, with 21 bases in between. The CDR3 contains 16 residues. The germline CDR1 and CDR2 sequences are SGHRS and YFSETQ. The CDR3 is CASSVDRSEAKNEQFF. CDR3 bases: TGCGCCAGCAGCGTCGATCGGAGTGAGGCCAAGAATGAGCAGTTCTTC.

The chain carries TRBV6-5 and TRBJ2-3, with D maybe TRBD2 (6 bases). The V gene lost 6 bases and the J gene lost 5 bases, with 18 bases spanning the gap. Looked up from germline, CDR1 is MNHEY and CDR2 is SVGAGI. The CDR3 runs 15 residues. CDR3 sequence reads: CASRPGVGSQDTQYF. The CDR3 DNA sequence: TGTGCCAGCAGACCGGGAGTGGGGAGTCAAGATACGCAGTATTTT.

The chain has TRBV13 and TRBJ2-1; 10 nucleotides align to TRBD2. The CDR3 contains 16 residues. Germline loops: CDR1 PRHDT, CDR2 FYEKMQ (reference sequence). V dropped 2 bases and J dropped 4; count of bases not matched to a gene: 5. The CDR3 DNA reads as TGTGCCAGCAGCTTAAGCGGACTAGCGGCTTACAATGAGCAGTTCTTC. Amino acid sequence: CASSLSGLAAYNEQFF.

The chain carries TRBV5-1 and TRBJ2-2; D not resolved. Germline CDR1 is SGHRS and CDR2 is YFSETQ. The CDR3 runs 16 residues. With 0 bases removed from V and 0 bases from J, the gap between germline ends came to 9 bases. The CDR3: CASSLAAGTNTGELFF. The CDR3 coding sequence is TGCGCCAGCAGCTTGGCCGCAGGAACGAACACCGGGGAGCTGTTTTTT.

The V and J genes are TRBV28 and TRBJ1-1; D call uncertain. This CDR3 comprises 13 residues. Per germline, CDR1 MDHEN and CDR2 SYDVKM. Trimming stripped 7 bases from V and 6 bases from J, with 15 bases between. The CDR3 reads CASTQAGRAEAFF. DNA for the CDR3: TGTGCCAGCACCCAAGCAGGTAGAGCTGAAGCTTTCTTT.